These 29 T cell receptor beta chains share one sample of origin, sequenced in a study of T cell responses to AZD1222 COVID-19 vaccine. The repertoire was sequenced with immunoSEQ multiplex PCR; TCRdb's copy has only in-frame clones and lacks some. The sample consists of 96,000 or so clones, about 90% of them appearing once. The sample here was peripheral blood, taken on day 0 of AZD1222 vaccination. Source of these receptors: an adult in good health.

The J gene is TRBJ2-2, the V gene TRBV2; D is unclear. From germline, CDR1 is SNHLY and CDR2 FYNNEI. Trimming stripped 5 bases from V and 7 bases from J, with 14 bases between. This CDR3 is 14 amino acids long. The CDR3 nucleotides read TGTGCCAGCAGTAAGGCCGGGCCGGACGGGGAGCTGTTTTTT. It yields the protein CASSKAGPDGELFF.

The chain has TRBV11-3 and TRBJ2-7; D unresolved. V was clipped by 1 base and J by 1 base, with 5 bases between them. This CDR3 comprises 13 residues. CDR1 is SGHNT, CDR2 YENEEA, per germline. The CDR3 spells CASSLGGSYEQYF. The CDR3 DNA sequence: TGTGCCAGCAGCTTAGGCGGTTCCTACGAGCAGTACTTC.

The DNA of the CDR3 is TGTGCCAGCAGTGAAACGGCGGGAACCGGGGAGCTGTTTTTT. This codes for CASSETAGTGELFF. This chain links TRBV25-1 with TRBJ2-2; a possible D gene is TRBD2 (6 bases). The germline gives CDR1 MGHDK, CDR2 SYGVNS. V lost 2 bases, J lost 5 bases, and 9 bases lay in between. The CDR3 sequence is 14 residues long.

This chain connects TRBV5-1 to TRBJ2-1, with D tentatively TRBD1 or TRBD2 (5 bases each). The CDR3 totals 15 residues. V lost 4 bases, J lost 9 bases, and 20 bases lay in between. Per the germline V gene, CDR1 is SGHRS and CDR2 is YFSETQ. The CDR3 region has the DNA TGCGCCAGCAGCGGGGAGCTAGCAGGGACGGCTGAGCAGTTCTTC. Encoded protein: CASSGELAGTAEQFF.

The genes are TRBV21-1 and TRBJ2-1; TRBD2, as called in the table, went unchecked against the DNA. TRBV21-1 represents a pseudogene. This CDR3 has 15 residues. CDR3 amino acids: CASSPSSGAYNEQFF. In DNA, the CDR3 is TGTGCCAGCAGCCCCTCTAGCGGAGCCTACAATGAGCAGTTCTTC.

The J gene is TRBJ1-1, the V gene TRBV7-2, with a possible D match to TRBD1 (5 bases). CDR1 is SGHTA, CDR2 FQGNSA, per germline. The V end was cut by 8 bases, the J end by 2 bases, with 15 bases between. The CDR3 has 14 amino acids. As DNA, the CDR3 is TGTGCCAGCCAAGCGGGACTGGCTAACACTGAAGCTTTCTTT. Residues: CASQAGLANTEAFF.

This chain links TRBV10-3 with TRBJ2-2, with a possible D match to TRBD2 (5 bases). V was pared by 6 bases and J by 4 bases, with 9 bases between. The CDR3 loop spans 13 amino acids. Germline V lookup: CDR1 ENHRY, CDR2 SYGVKD. CDR3 DNA sequence: TGTGCCATCAGAATAGCGAGCACCGGGGAGCTGTTTTTT. This gives the protein CAIRIASTGELFF.

The J gene is TRBJ2-7, the V gene TRBV10-3, with a tentative D call TRBD2 (6 bases). The CDR3 sequence is 14 residues long. Germline V gene lookup returns CDR1 ENHRY and CDR2 SYGVKD. The V end lost 3 bases, the J end lost 2 bases, and 11 bases lay between the germline ends. The DNA for the CDR3 is TGTGCCATCAGTGAAAGGCGGGAACCCTACGAGCAGTACTTC. As protein: CAISERREPYEQYF.

The chain uses TRBV29-1 and TRBJ2-5; D gene uncertain. The germline CDR1 and CDR2 sequences are SQVTM and ANQGSEA. V lost 8 bases, J lost 2 bases, and 6 bases lay in between. The CDR3 sequence is 10 residues long. Here the CDR3 DNA reads TGCAGCCCGTCTCAAGAGACCCAGTACTTC. This sequence encodes CSPSQETQYF.

As to this clone: At one boundary the junction diverges from the germline segment, which might be a read error. The J gene is TRBJ2-7, the V gene TRBV6-1; D remains unclear. The CDR3 runs to 11 residues. Germline CDR1 and CDR2: MNHNS and SASEGT. As DNA, the CDR3 is TGTGCCAGCAGTGAAGCGCTTGGGTGGGACTTC. It encodes CASSEALGWDF.

The gene calls are TRBV28 and TRBJ2-7; TRBD2 matches 11 bases. The CDR3 loop spans 15 amino acids. V lost 6 bases and J lost 4; bases outside the gene matches: 8. Germline CDR1 and CDR2: MDHEN and SYDVKM. The CDR3 DNA follows: TGTGCCAGCAGCACCGTCGGGACTAGCGGTTACGAGCAGTACTTC. Its protein is CASSTVGTSGYEQYF.

The DNA for the CDR3 is TGTGCCAGCACCTCAAGGACAGAAACCTACGAGCAGTACTTC. Amino acid sequence: CASTSRTETYEQYF. The J gene is TRBJ2-7, the V gene TRBV7-2, with D tentatively TRBD1 (6 bases). V was clipped by 7 bases and J by 2 bases, with 15 bases between them. The CDR3 runs 14 residues. Germline V gene sequence: CDR1 SGHTA, CDR2 FQGNSA.

The V call is TRBV3-1 (or the pseudogene TRBV3-2), the J call TRBJ1-4; no definite D call. The CDR3 is 15 amino acids. Germline-derived CDR1 and CDR2 are LGHDT and YNNKEL (reference sequence). V gave up 4 bases and J gave up 2 bases, with 11 bases separating them. DNA for the CDR3: TGTGCCAGCAGCCCCGACGGGCGGACTAATGAAAAACTGTTTTTT. It specifies CASSPDGRTNEKLFF.

DNA for the CDR3: TGTGCCAGCTCACCCCCGGGACAGGGGAGGTATCAGCCCCAGCATTTT. Translation gives CASSPPGQGRYQPQHF. J is TRBJ1-5 and V is TRBV18, with TRBD1 matching over 10 bases. Germline CDR1 and CDR2: KGHSH and LQKENI. The CDR3 sequence is 16 residues long. With V trimmed by 3 bases and J by 5 bases, 7 bases remained unmatched. Variable domain in full (rest from reference TRBV18 and TRBJ1-5): NAGVMQNPRHLVRRRGQEARLRCSPMKGHSHVYWYRQLPEEGLKFMVYLQKENIIDESGMPKERFSAEFPKEGPSILRIQQVVRGDSAAYFCASSPPGQGRYQPQHFGDGTRLSIL.

The chain couples TRBV10-3 to TRBJ1-1; D is unresolved. The CDR3 covers 13 residues. The germline gives CDR1 ENHRY, CDR2 SYGVKD. V was cut by 6 bases and J by 1 base, with 9 bases left in between. CDR3 region: CAIRAGRNTEAFF. The CDR3 DNA follows: TGTGCCATCAGGGCTGGCAGGAACACTGAAGCTTTCTTT.

This chain uses TRBV7-2 with TRBJ2-5; tentative D call: TRBD1 (6 bases). Germline CDR1 reads SGHTA; CDR2 reads FQGNSA. With 7 bases removed from V and 4 bases from J, the gap between germline ends came to 13 bases. This CDR3 has 13 amino acids. CDR3 sequence (DNA): TGTGCCAGCACCGGGACACCCCTAGAGACCCAGTACTTC. Translating gives CASTGTPLETQYF.

This rearrangement joins TRBV28 to TRBJ2-7, with 7 bases matching TRBD1. Germline loops: CDR1 MDHEN, CDR2 SYDVKM. The CDR3 is 16 residues long. With V trimmed by 5 bases and J by 2 bases, 12 bases remained unmatched. The CDR3 coding sequence is TGTGCCAGCAGTGAGGGAGACAGGGTCCCAGCCTACGAGCAGTACTTC. Amino acids: CASSEGDRVPAYEQYF.

The CDR3 DNA sequence: TGTGCCAGCAGTGAAAATGAGGCAGCACCCTCCTACGAGCAGTACTTC. The encoded protein is CASSENEAAPSYEQYF. The chain carries TRBV25-1 and TRBJ2-7; D gene ambiguous. The CDR3 totals 16 residues. The germline CDR1 and CDR2 sequences are MGHDK and SYGVNS. Trimming removed 2 bases from V and 0 bases from J, with 14 bases in between.

This clone was observed a few times. The chain combines TRBV3-1 (or the pseudogene TRBV3-2) with TRBJ1-2; D possibly corresponds to TRBD1 (5 bases). V lost 3 bases, J lost 7 bases, and 21 bases lay in between. The CDR3 sequence is 16 residues long. Germline V lookup: CDR1 LGHDT, CDR2 YNNKEL (reference sequence). CDR3 region: CASSQYEGGTPGGYTF. DNA of the CDR3: TGTGCCAGCAGCCAGTACGAAGGCGGGACCCCCGGTGGCTACACCTTC.

For the CDR3, the DNA is TGTGCCTGGAGTGTATCCCCAGACTATGGCTACACCTTC. It yields the protein CAWSVSPDYGYTF. The chain couples TRBV30 to TRBJ1-2; D is unclear. V lost 0 bases, J lost 3 bases, and 8 bases lay in between. CDR3 length: 13 residues. Per germline, CDR1 GTSNPN and CDR2 SVGIG (reference sequence). The variable domain in full, with the rest retrieved from reference TRBV30 and TRBJ1-2, is SQTIHQWPATLVQPVGSPLSLECTVEGTSNPNLYWYRQAAGRGLQLLFYSVGIGQISSEVPQNLSASRPQDRQFILSSKKLLLSDSGFYLCAWSVSPDYGYTFGSGTRLTVV.

This clone showed up just once. This chain connects TRBV4-3 to TRBJ1-2; D is unresolved. The V gene's germline CDR1 is LGHNA and CDR2 YSLEER. V lost 4 bases and J 4 bases, leaving 13 bases between the germline ends. The CDR3 extends over 14 amino acids. This CDR3 is CASSPRLALYGYTF. The CDR3, as DNA: TGCGCCAGCAGCCCCAGGCTCGCTCTCTATGGCTACACCTTC.

The chain recombines TRBV3-1 (or the pseudogene TRBV3-2) with TRBJ2-3, with TRBD2 as a possible D gene (6 bases). The germline V gene has CDR1 LGHDT and CDR2 YNNKEL (reference sequence). The germline V and J ends were trimmed by 4 bases and 6 bases, with 20 bases remaining between them. The CDR3 has 16 amino acids. For the CDR3, the DNA is TGTGCCAGCAGCCTTAGGAGGGCTCTACTCGCGGATACGCAGTATTTT. Amino acid sequence: CASSLRRALLADTQYF.

This chain joins TRBV30 and TRBJ1-5, with 8 bases that match TRBD1. CDR1 GTSNPN and CDR2 SVGIG come from the germline V gene (reference sequence). The CDR3 has 14 amino acids. Trimming at V came to 4 bases and at J to 7 bases, leaving 9 bases not matched to a gene. The CDR3 reads CAWTTGQDRQPQHF. Here the CDR3 DNA reads TGTGCCTGGACCACGGGACAGGATAGGCAGCCCCAGCATTTT.

This chain connects TRBV6-5 to TRBJ2-7, with D possibly being TRBD2 (5 bases). CDR1 is MNHEY and CDR2 is SVGAGI in the germline V gene. Trimming pared 8 bases from V and 0 bases from J, leaving 11 bases between. This CDR3 is built from 13 residues. The CDR3 DNA reads as TGTGCCAGCGGGAATGCGGGCTCCTACGAGCAGTACTTC. It yields the protein CASGNAGSYEQYF.

This chain links TRBV18 with TRBJ2-2; TRBD1 agrees at 9 bases. The germline CDR1 and CDR2 sequences are KGHSH and LQKENI. This CDR3 is 15 amino acids long. V gave up 3 bases and J gave up 5 bases; unmatched junction bases: 4. The CDR3 DNA reads as TGTGCCAGCTCACCGGGACAGGGCTGGACCGGGGAGCTGTTTTTT. Translation: CASSPGQGWTGELFF. Supplemented by reference TRBV18 and TRBJ2-2, the full variable domain reads NAGVMQNPRHLVRRRGQEARLRCSPMKGHSHVYWYRQLPEEGLKFMVYLQKENIIDESGMPKERFSAEFPKEGPSILRIQQVVRGDSAAYFCASSPGQGWTGELFFGEGSRLTVL.

The gene calls are TRBV28 and TRBJ1-2; D perhaps matches TRBD1 (6 bases). V gave up 5 bases and J gave up 4 bases, with 14 bases separating them. CDR3 length: 14 amino acids. Per germline, CDR1 MDHEN and CDR2 SYDVKM. The CDR3 sequence: CASSPSGAGYGYTF. CDR3 DNA sequence: TGTGCCAGCAGTCCCTCGGGGGCTGGCTATGGCTACACCTTC.

The chain recombines TRBV30 with TRBJ2-7, with D maybe TRBD1 (6 bases). With 2 bases removed from V and 6 bases from J, the gap between germline ends came to 14 bases. The CDR3 extends over 13 amino acids. Germline V lookup: CDR1 GTSNPN, CDR2 SVGIG (reference sequence). The CDR3 protein is CAWSTIPQGEQYF. CDR3 in DNA: TGTGCCTGGAGTACTATTCCACAGGGCGAGCAGTACTTC.

This clone was seen only once. V is TRBV19 and J is TRBJ2-5, with a tentative D call TRBD2 (6 bases). The V end was cut by 4 bases, the J end by 5 bases, with 14 bases between. Germline V gene lookup returns CDR1 LNHDA and CDR2 SQIVND (reference sequence). The CDR3 totals 14 residues. This CDR3 reads CASSTTRLWETQYF. DNA of the CDR3: TGTGCCAGTAGTACGACTAGGTTGTGGGAGACCCAGTACTTC.

In DNA form, the CDR3 reads TGTGCCAGCAGAGTGAGCGGGAGCTCCTACAATGAGCAGTTCTTC. It yields the protein CASRVSGSSYNEQFF. The rearrangement links TRBV7-9 to TRBJ2-1; 8 nucleotides line up with TRBD2. The V and J ends lost 6 bases and 0 bases, in that order; junction bases with no gene match: 4. The germline gives CDR1 SEHNR, CDR2 FQNEAQ (reference sequence). The CDR3 totals 15 residues.